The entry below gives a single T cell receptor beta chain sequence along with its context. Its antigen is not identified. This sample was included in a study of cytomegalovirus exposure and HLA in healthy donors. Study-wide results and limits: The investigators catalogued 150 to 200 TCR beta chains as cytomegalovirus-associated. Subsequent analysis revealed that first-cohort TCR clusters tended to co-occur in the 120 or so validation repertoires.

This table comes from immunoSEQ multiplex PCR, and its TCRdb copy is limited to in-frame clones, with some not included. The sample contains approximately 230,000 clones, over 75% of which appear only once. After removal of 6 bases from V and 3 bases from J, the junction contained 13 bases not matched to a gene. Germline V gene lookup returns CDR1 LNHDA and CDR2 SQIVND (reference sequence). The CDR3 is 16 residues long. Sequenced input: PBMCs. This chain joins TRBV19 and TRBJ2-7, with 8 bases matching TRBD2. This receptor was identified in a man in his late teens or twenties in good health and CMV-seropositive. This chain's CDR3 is CASSPDFAGGGYEQYF. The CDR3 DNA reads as TGTGCCAGTAGCCCGGACTTTGCGGGAGGCGGCTACGAGCAGTACTTC.